In its sample, the clone carrying this T cell receptor beta chain was seen a few times. TCRdb's table, derived via immunoSEQ multiplex PCR, lists solely in-frame clones and lacks some. Counted here are 200,000 to 250,000 clones, 85% to 90% occurring once; the ten biggest clones make up around 4.5%. The sample comes from a study of blood T cell repertoires in COVID-19. About the study: Sample material is recorded as cDNA or gDNA derived from T cells, B-cell-depleted T cells, or PBMCs.

The CDR3 extends over 16 amino acids. With V trimmed by 5 bases and J by 2 bases, 4 bases remained unmatched. Germline-derived CDR1 and CDR2 are SGHNT and YENEEA. This chain joins TRBV11-3 and TRBJ2-5; TRBD2 matches at 14 bases. The receptor was isolated from a man over 45 with acute or convalescent COVID-19. The sample was peripheral blood. In nucleotides, the CDR3 is TGTGCCAGCAGCCCCGGGACTAGCGGGGGACAAGAGACCCAGTACTTC. This translates into CASSPGTSGGQETQYF.